Listed below are T cell receptor beta chains from one sample, sequenced in a study of blood T cell repertoires in COVID-19. The repertoire was sequenced with immunoSEQ multiplex PCR; TCRdb's copy has only in-frame clones and lacks some. The sample includes around 140,000 clones, 80% to 85% of them seen just once. The specimen was peripheral blood. All receptors derive from a man aged 30 to 39 with COVID-19, enrolled during active disease. Each CDR3 is given with its conserved first and last residue. D genes are given only for firm matches. Size tells how often a clone was seen (once, few, many) or the class of an expanded clone, and some rows leave it out.

>-|TRBD1|TRBV5-8|15|TRBJ2-2
TGTGCCAGCAGCCCACGGGACAGGGACACCGGGGAGCTGTTTTTT
CASSPRDRDTGELFF
>-|-|TRBV24-1|13|TRBJ2-1
TGTGCCACCAGTGACCCGACAGATAATGAGCAGTTCTTC
CATSDPTDNEQFF
>-|-|TRBV29-1|12|TRBJ1-1
TGCAGTGGCTACAGGGAAATCACTGAAGCTTTCTTT
CSGYREITEAFF
>-|TRBD2|TRBV7-2|15|TRBJ2-7
TGTGCCAGCAGCTTCAGGACTAGCGGGATCTACGAGCAGTACTTC
CASSFRTSGIYEQYF
>-|TRBD2|TRBV20-1|16|TRBJ2-7
TGCAGTGCTAGTAGGGCCACGGGACTAGTCATAGACGAGCAGTACTTC
CSASRATGLVIDEQYF
>-|-|TRBV5-1|13|TRBJ2-3
TGCGCCAGCAGCCCACAAGGCACAGATACGCAGTATTTT
CASSPQGTDTQYF
>few|-|TRBV6-1|11|TRBJ1-3
TGTGCCAGCAGTGACCGGGACACGCTATATTTT
CASSDRDTLYF
>-|TRBD2|TRBV18|14|TRBJ2-7
TGTGCCAGCTCAGATAGCGGGAACTCCTACGAGCAGTACTTC
CASSDSGNSYEQYF
>-|-|TRBV6-5|15|TRBJ1-1
TGTGCCAGCAGTTACTCGAGGTCGGTGGGCACTGAAGCTTTCTTT
CASSYSRSVGTEAFF
>-|-|TRBV5-4|14|TRBJ1-2
TGTGCCAGCAGCTCTACTGACACTAACTATGGCTACACCTTC
CASSSTDTNYGYTF
>once|TRBD2|TRBV6-5|16|TRBJ2-7
TGTGCCAGCAGTTACTCCGGGACTAGTTTTATCTACGAGCAGTACTTC
CASSYSGTSFIYEQYF
>-|-|TRBV2|16|TRBJ2-1
TGTGCCAGCAGTGAAGCGCAGGGGTCTCGTACGGTTGAGCAGTTCTTC
CASSEAQGSRTVEQFF
>-|TRBD2|TRBV19|16|TRBJ2-2
TGTGCCAGTAGTATTGTAGCGGGAGGGCCAGTTGGGGAGCTGTTTTTT
CASSIVAGGPVGELFF
>-|TRBD2|TRBV27|17|TRBJ2-3
TGTGCCAGCAGAAAGCCTTCCAGCGGGAGGGCCAGAGATACGCAGTATTTT
CASRKPSSGRARDTQYF
>-|-|TRBV16|18|TRBJ1-5
TGTGCCAGCAGCCATGCAGGGCCCCGGATTCTATACAATCAGCCCCAGCATTTT
CASSHAGPRILYNQPQHF
>-|TRBD2|TRBV9|15|TRBJ2-7
TGTGCCAGCAGCGAAACTAGCGGGAGGCACTACGAGCAGTACTTC
CASSETSGRHYEQYF
>-|TRBD1|TRBV19|13|TRBJ2-7
TGTGCCACCAGACAGGGGATCTCCTACGAGCAGTACTTC
CATRQGISYEQYF
>once|-|TRBV19|17|TRBJ1-1
TGTGCCAGTAGTCCTCTCGACCCCTTGCGGATGAACACTGAAGCTTTCTTT
CASSPLDPLRMNTEAFF
>-|-|TRBV30|13|TRBJ1-5
TGTGCCTGGAGTTGGCAGATAAATCAGCCCCAGCATTTT
CAWSWQINQPQHF
>many|TRBD1|TRBV6-4|14|TRBJ2-1
TGTGCCAGCAGTCTGACAGGGGCCCCCAATGAGCAGTTCTTC
CASSLTGAPNEQFF
>-|-|TRBV21-1|13|TRBJ2-5
TGTGCCAGCCCCCCAGAAATCCAAGAGACCCAGTACTTC
CASPPEIQETQYF
>-|-|TRBV2|14|TRBJ2-1
TGTGCCAGCTTCCAGGGACTCTCCTACAATGAGCAGTTCTTC
CASFQGLSYNEQFF
>-|TRBD2|TRBV29-1|16|TRBJ2-3
TGCAGCGTTGAAATCAGGTCTAGCGGGACCCCAGATACGCAGTATTTT
CSVEIRSSGTPDTQYF
>-|TRBD1|TRBV6-5|14|TRBJ2-1
TGTGCCAGCCGCTGGACAGGGCGCTACAATGAGCAGTTCTTC
CASRWTGRYNEQFF
>many|-|TRBV11-3|16|TRBJ2-2
TGTGCCAGCAGCTACCTCGTCGGGAAGAACACCGGGGAGCTGTTTTTT
CASSYLVGKNTGELFF
>-|-|TRBV24-1|17|TRBJ2-3
TGTGCCACCAGTGAATGGGTCGGGGGTTTAGGTTCGGATACGCAGTATTTT
CATSEWVGGLGSDTQYF
>-|TRBD1|TRBV29-1|15|TRBJ1-6
TGCAGCGTTCGGACAGGGGGCACAACGAATTCACCCCTCCACTTT
CSVRTGGTTNSPLHF
>-|-|TRBV20-1|13|TRBJ1-1
TGCAGTGCTAGTTGGGCCATCAACACTGAAGCTTTCTTT
CSASWAINTEAFF